Here is one TCR beta chain with its context. Its target antigen remains unknown. There are no base qualities to consult, and no much larger clone falls within one base. Participants in the prospective study were aged roughly 18 to 95 years, lived in about two dozen United States geographic areas, and enrolled through a virtual design. Cohort assignment in the prospective study relied on participant-reported clinical history from a screening survey and a study questionnaire. Recovered participants in ImmuneRACE Cohort 3 were defined by two consecutive negative NP/OP PCR tests, clearance by a healthcare professional, or resolution of symptoms. Mobile phlebotomists in the prospective study collected whole blood, serum and a nasopharyngeal or oropharyngeal swab from every participant. Participants in the prospective study had the option to provide additional blood draws and questionnaires over an approximately 2-month period. Before DNA extraction, prospective study blood samples were shipped either frozen or at room temperature.

TCRbeta CDR3 regions were amplified from genomic DNA using the immunoSEQ Assay, a bias-controlled multiplex PCR. Per the source publication's procedure: Nucleated cell counts per sample were estimated from amplification of reference gene primers within the assay. To quantify the absolute abundance of each unique TCRbeta CDR3 rearrangement, sequence reads were collapsed and filtered. For each sample, productive Simpson clonality was calculated as the square root of Simpson's diversity index across productive rearrangements. TCRdb retrieved this table from immuneACCESS and kept in-frame rearrangements only. Not all clones are present; in checked studies, unresolved V genes account for under half, and no reason is known for the remainder. V, J and clone size were drawn from that table, and D and trimming were deduced from the DNA. The sample table holds about 130,000 clones, of which around 80% were seen once. The ten largest make up just over 6% of the sample.

Spanning cysteine to phenylalanine, the CDR3 consists of 14 amino acids. Of the read, only the CDR3 DNA is kept; its 42 bases are in frame from base 1. For CDR1 and CDR2, the germline V gene (reference sequence) lists LGHDT and YNNKEL. Trimming accounts for 4 bases at V and 7 bases at J, while the number of junction bases matched to no gene is 7. This sample is drawn from a study of blood T cell repertoires in COVID-19 (dated by TCRdb to 2018 to 2020). As for the study more broadly: Samples from collaborators originated in the United States, Italy and Spain and spanned both the acute and convalescent phases of COVID-19. Samples were obtained from the ongoing ImmuneRACE study (first 160 participants) and from about 1,300 subjects provided by 6 global collaborators. Nearly every sample came with metadata listing a de-identified subject ID, COVID-19 status, age in years and sex. The material from the prospective study consisted of cDNA or gDNA derived from T cells, B-cell-depleted T cells, or PBMCs. Subjects who had been exposed to COVID-19, were actively infected with it, or had recovered from it provided the deeply sampled blood TCRbeta repertoires that made up the dataset. Where available, HLA class I and class II types were obtained from metadata supplied by the sample provider rather than from assay-based typing. The repertoires were released in a freely available public database intended as a resource for research on the immune response to SARS-CoV-2. General conclusions and limits of the study: How much clinical and demographic metadata was included differed by source and by participant, and the metadata was provided uncurated.

Sequenced: PBMCs or T cells enriched from blood (not recorded which). Here the chain combines TRBV3-1 (or the pseudogene TRBV3-2) and TRBJ1-2; 9 of the junction bases match TRBD1. This clonotype was sampled from a woman in her 50s who had recovered from COVID-19. The DNA sequence reads TGTGCCAGCAGCCCCCTTATGACAGGGGGTGGCTACACCTTC. The translation is CASSPLMTGGGYTF.